The following is a TCR beta chain sequence with its context. The sample comes from a study of preoperative IRX-2 immunotherapy in early breast cancer. Described treatment: preoperative locoregional IRX-2 cytokine immunotherapy. Samples came from a phase Ib trial of preoperative locoregional IRX-2 cytokine immunotherapy. This table comes from immunoSEQ multiplex PCR, and its TCRdb copy is limited to in-frame clones, with some not included. The table has under 20,000 clones, approximately 80% seen once; the top ten hold more than 0.9%. The source of this sequence is a human donor with breast cancer. The sample consisted of lymph node tissue, taken after IRX-2 immunotherapy.

The CDR3 DNA reads as TGTGCCAGCAGTGAAGAGGGTAGGAATTCACCCCTCCACTTT. This gives the protein CASSEEGRNSPLHF. The chain is built from TRBV6-7 and TRBJ1-6; no definite D call. TRBV6-7 carries the ORF label, with uncertain function. V was clipped by 5 bases and J by 7 bases, with 12 bases between them. The length of the CDR3 is 14 residues.